Listed below are T cell receptor beta chains from one sample, sequenced in a study of spatial heterogeneity in lung cancer. TCRdb called the 5' RACE reads again in MiXCR, with one record for every CDR3 protein. The sample has about 39,000 distinct CDR3 sequences; about 5.8% are singletons. Specimen: PBMCs, collected at surgery. All receptors derive from a male donor with early-stage non-small cell lung cancer. CDR3s include the opening cysteine and the closing phenylalanine or tryptophan. The D gene is left open where the match is weak. Some rows have no size entry. The others give once, few or many, or a class for an expanded clone.

d_gene: NA
j_gene: TRBJ2-6
v_gene: TRBV19
abundance: many
CDR3nt: TGTGCCAGTAGCAACACTGGGGCCAACGTCCTGACTTTC
CDR3aa: CASSNTGANVLTF

d_gene: TRBD1
j_gene: TRBJ1-5
v_gene: TRBV6-1
abundance: few
CDR3nt: TGTGCCAGCAGGGGCAGCCGGGACAGGGGAAACAGGCAGGAGCCCCAGCATTTT
CDR3aa: CASRGSRDRGNRQEPQHF

d_gene: NA
j_gene: TRBJ2-4
v_gene: TRBV20-1
abundance: NA
CDR3nt: TGCAGTGCTGAAGTTGCCTCGGCCAAAGCCAAAAACATTCAGTACTTC
CDR3aa: CSAEVASAKAKNIQYF

d_gene: NA
j_gene: TRBJ2-7
v_gene: TRBV5-4
abundance: NA
CDR3nt: TGTGCCAGCAGCTTGGATCAGGGTTGTACCTACGAGCAGTACTTC
CDR3aa: CASSLDQGCTYEQYF

d_gene: NA
j_gene: TRBJ1-4
v_gene: TRBV24-1
abundance: many
CDR3nt: TGTGCCACCAGTGATCTCCTCAATCGGTGGTCTCGAGCGACTAATGAAAAACTGTTTTTT
CDR3aa: CATSDLLNRWSRATNEKLFF

d_gene: NA
j_gene: TRBJ1-6
v_gene: TRBV6-1
abundance: many
CDR3nt: TGTGCCAGCAGTGAAGTGTCTAGCGAAAGTTCACCCCTCCACTTT
CDR3aa: CASSEVSSESSPLHF

d_gene: TRBD1
j_gene: TRBJ1-2
v_gene: TRBV12-3/TRBV12-4
abundance: few
CDR3nt: TGTGCCAGCAGTTTATCCTCTGACAGGGGGAAGGGCTACACCTTC
CDR3aa: CASSLSSDRGKGYTF

d_gene: TRBD1
j_gene: TRBJ2-1
v_gene: TRBV5-1
abundance: many
CDR3nt: TGCGCCAGCAGCTTAGTACCGGCAGGGGGATACAATGAGCAGTTCTTC
CDR3aa: CASSLVPAGGYNEQFF

d_gene: NA
j_gene: TRBJ2-2
v_gene: TRBV30
abundance: many
CDR3nt: TGTGCCTGGAGTAAACTGTCGGACACCGGGGAGCTGTTTTTT
CDR3aa: CAWSKLSDTGELFF

d_gene: NA
j_gene: TRBJ2-7
v_gene: TRBV7-6
abundance: many
CDR3nt: TGTGCCAGCAGCTCGTACCCCAACTACGAGCAGTACTTC
CDR3aa: CASSSYPNYEQYF

d_gene: NA
j_gene: TRBJ2-1
v_gene: TRBV29-1
abundance: NA
CDR3nt: TGCAGCGTTGTTCGGGTTACAACTGAGCAGTTCTTC
CDR3aa: CSVVRVTTEQFF

d_gene: NA
j_gene: TRBJ1-5
v_gene: TRBV12-3/TRBV12-4
abundance: many
CDR3nt: TGTGCCAGCAGTCCACAGGGTAAAAGCAATCAGCCCCAGCATTTT
CDR3aa: CASSPQGKSNQPQHF

d_gene: NA
j_gene: TRBJ2-3
v_gene: TRBV29-1
abundance: many
CDR3nt: TGCAGCGTTGATGGGATAGATACGCAGTATTTT
CDR3aa: CSVDGIDTQYF

d_gene: NA
j_gene: TRBJ2-7
v_gene: TRBV10-2
abundance: many
CDR3nt: TGCGCCAGCAGGGACCTCAGCGGGCCCCGGGACGAGCAGTACTTC
CDR3aa: CASRDLSGPRDEQYF

d_gene: NA
j_gene: TRBJ2-4
v_gene: TRBV20-1
abundance: medium-sized
CDR3nt: TGCAGTGCTAGAGATTTCGGGGGGCCGATGGACATTCAGTACTTC
CDR3aa: CSARDFGGPMDIQYF

d_gene: NA
j_gene: TRBJ1-5
v_gene: TRBV28
abundance: many
CDR3nt: TGTGCCAGCAGTTTGGGGGCAGGGGCGTATAGCAATCAGCCCCAGCATTTT
CDR3aa: CASSLGAGAYSNQPQHF

d_gene: NA
j_gene: TRBJ1-2
v_gene: TRBV7-9
abundance: NA
CDR3nt: TGTGCCAGCAGCTCGGGGACCCTCAACTATGGCTACACCTTC
CDR3aa: CASSSGTLNYGYTF

d_gene: TRBD2
j_gene: TRBJ2-1
v_gene: TRBV28
abundance: few
CDR3nt: TGTGCCACCACTTTAACCGCGGGGGGTTACAATGAGCAGTTCTTC
CDR3aa: CATTLTAGGYNEQFF

d_gene: TRBD2
j_gene: TRBJ2-3
v_gene: TRBV4-1
abundance: large
CDR3nt: TGCGCCAGCAGCCAAGGGACTAGCGAGGATACGCAGTATTTT
CDR3aa: CASSQGTSEDTQYF

d_gene: NA
j_gene: TRBJ2-3
v_gene: TRBV2
abundance: few
CDR3nt: TGTGCCAGCAGTGATGGGGGTCTCACAGATACGCAGTATTTT
CDR3aa: CASSDGGLTDTQYF

d_gene: NA
j_gene: TRBJ1-2
v_gene: TRBV19
abundance: few
CDR3nt: TGTGCCAGTAGTTCCAAGATTCCCACCTTC
CDR3aa: CASSSKIPTF

d_gene: NA
j_gene: TRBJ2-5
v_gene: TRBV6-8
abundance: few
CDR3nt: TGTGCCAGCAGTTACCCGGACCGACTAGGAGAGACCCAGTACTTC
CDR3aa: CASSYPDRLGETQYF

d_gene: NA
j_gene: TRBJ1-5
v_gene: TRBV7-3
abundance: many
CDR3nt: TGTGCCAGCAGCAGGTCCTTCGATCAGCCCCAGCATTTT
CDR3aa: CASSRSFDQPQHF

d_gene: TRBD2
j_gene: TRBJ2-1
v_gene: TRBV20-1
abundance: many
CDR3nt: TGCAGTGCTAAGCGGGGGGCCTTCTACAATGAGCAGTTCTTC
CDR3aa: CSAKRGAFYNEQFF

d_gene: TRBD2
j_gene: TRBJ2-3
v_gene: TRBV7-2
abundance: NA
CDR3nt: TGTGCCAGCAGCGTACAGGGGACTAGCGGAACAGATACGCAGTATTTT
CDR3aa: CASSVQGTSGTDTQYF

d_gene: TRBD1
j_gene: TRBJ2-1
v_gene: TRBV4-1
abundance: many
CDR3nt: TGCGCCAGCAGCCCCCGGGACAGGGTGGGCAATGAGCAGTTCTTC
CDR3aa: CASSPRDRVGNEQFF

d_gene: TRBD2
j_gene: TRBJ2-1
v_gene: TRBV3-1
abundance: NA
CDR3nt: TGTGCCAGCAAAATGGGGACTACCTACAATGAGCAGTTCTTC
CDR3aa: CASKMGTTYNEQFF

d_gene: TRBD1
j_gene: TRBJ2-5
v_gene: TRBV19
abundance: NA
CDR3nt: TGTGCCAGTAAGCTAAGGGGGCCCCAAGAGACCCAGTACTTC
CDR3aa: CASKLRGPQETQYF

d_gene: NA
j_gene: TRBJ2-7
v_gene: TRBV6-1
abundance: many
CDR3nt: TGTGCCAGCAGCCTTCGGGGGCCCTACGAGCAGTACTTC
CDR3aa: CASSLRGPYEQYF

d_gene: NA
j_gene: TRBJ2-3
v_gene: TRBV20-1
abundance: many
CDR3nt: TGCAGTGCTAGAGCGGTGGGGGGCACAGATACGCAGTATTTT
CDR3aa: CSARAVGGTDTQYF

d_gene: NA
j_gene: TRBJ2-5
v_gene: TRBV27
abundance: many
CDR3nt: TGTGCCAGCAGTTCCCCTTACCAAGAGACCCAGTACTTC
CDR3aa: CASSSPYQETQYF